The clone carrying this T cell receptor (beta chain) was seen a few times. This specimen belongs to a study of T cells in Graves' hyperthyroidism and ophthalmopathy. Study details: At initial diagnosis, before any treatment had begun, peripheral blood was obtained.

CDR1 and CDR2 from the germline V gene are SGHDN and FVKESK. Trimming took off 2 bases at V and 4 bases at J, with 14 bases between the two ends. CDR3 length: 15 amino acids. It was RNA transcripts that yielded the amplified TCR beta CDR3 regions. TCR CDR3 regions were first amplified by RT-PCR with HTBI primers. TCRdb ran MiXCR on the multiplex PCR reads and lists one entry per CDR3 protein. The repertoire has fewer than 850,000 distinct CDR3 sequences, roughly 17% of them found once; the top ten carry 15% to 17%. This chain links TRBV14 with TRBJ1-1; TRBD1 might be the D (6 bases). This TCR was recovered from a man in his fifties with Graves' hyperthyroidism. Source material: blood. This CDR3 is CASSQLSGEATEAFF. For the CDR3, the DNA is TGTGCCAGCAGCCAATTATCAGGGGAAGCCACTGAAGCTTTCTTT.